This TCR beta chain was recovered during a study of T cell responses to AZD1222 COVID-19 vaccine. Here immunoSEQ multiplex PCR was the method, and the copy in TCRdb shows in-frame clones only, minus some. Seen here are roughly 100,000 clones, roughly 85% observed once, and the top ten hold less than 3%. This receptor was obtained from an adult in good health. The starting material was peripheral blood, obtained on day 0 of AZD1222 vaccination.

This CDR3 is CASNSPGADGYTF. CDR3 DNA sequence: TGTGCCAGCAACAGCCCAGGGGCCGATGGCTACACCTTC. The gene calls are TRBV9 and TRBJ1-2; a weak D match, TRBD1 (6 bases). V was shortened by 6 bases and J by 6 bases, with 15 bases between the two germline ends. Germline CDR1 is SGDLS and CDR2 is YYNGEE. The CDR3 runs 13 residues.